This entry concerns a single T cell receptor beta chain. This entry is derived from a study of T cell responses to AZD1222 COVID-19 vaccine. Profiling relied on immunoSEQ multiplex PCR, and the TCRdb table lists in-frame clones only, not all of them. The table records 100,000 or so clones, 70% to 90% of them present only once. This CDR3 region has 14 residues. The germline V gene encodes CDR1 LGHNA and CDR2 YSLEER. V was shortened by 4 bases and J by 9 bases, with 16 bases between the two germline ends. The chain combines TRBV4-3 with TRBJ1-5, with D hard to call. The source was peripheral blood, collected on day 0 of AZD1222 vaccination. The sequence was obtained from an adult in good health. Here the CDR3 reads CASSPRTWVWPQHF. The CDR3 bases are TGCGCCAGCAGCCCCCGCACATGGGTATGGCCCCAGCATTTT.